This passage covers 21 T cell receptor beta chains from one sample sequenced in a study of tumor and adjacent non-tumor tissue in lung cancer. TCRbeta libraries were built with three rounds of nested PCR, modified from ARM-PCR. TCRdb reanalysed the multiplex PCR reads using MiXCR and keeps one entry per CDR3 protein. The sample includes tens of thousands of distinct CDR3 sequences, around 75% seen only once; the top ten take roughly 13%. This sample's RNA came from whole unsorted tissue. The sequencing input was lung tumor tissue. The receptor set was obtained from a woman in her fifties or sixties with non-small cell lung cancer.

With regard to this clonotype: The junction and the germline gene differ at one end; a read error may be behind it. The chain joins TRBV28 to TRBJ2-2, with D hard to call. Per the germline V gene, CDR1 is MDHEN and CDR2 is SYDVKM. The CDR3 runs 18 residues. The CDR3 spells CASSSLTMLEVRTGELFF. In nucleotides, the CDR3 is TGTGCCAGCAGTTCACTTACGATGCTAGAAGTTAGGACCGGAGAGCTGTTTTTT.

On this clonotype: One end of the junction does not line up with germline, which may come from a read error. The gene calls are TRBV6-6 and TRBJ2-7, with D possibly being TRBD2 (5 bases). Germline V gene data show CDR1 as MNHNY and CDR2 as SVGAGI (reference sequence). The CDR3 totals 14 residues. The CDR3 bases are TGTACCAGCAACCAAAGGCTAGCAGTCTGCGAGCAGTACTTC. It encodes CTSNQRLAVCEQYF.

As for this clonotype: An end of the junction does not agree with germline; a read error may underlie this. J is TRBJ1-2 and V is TRBV6-2 or TRBV6-3, with D unclear. Germline CDR1 is MNHEY and CDR2 is SVGEGT. The CDR3 extends over 12 amino acids. CDR3 sequence reads: CVSSNIRTIYTF. CDR3 in DNA: TGTGTCAGCAGTAATATCCGGACTATCTACACCTTC.

The V call is TRBV19, the J call TRBJ2-6; D gene unclear. Between the trimmed V and J ends, which lost 3 bases and 3 bases, there was a span of 6 bases. The CDR3 spans 14 residues. CDR1 and CDR2 (germline): LNHDA, SQIVND (reference sequence). The CDR3 DNA is TGTGCCAGTAGTATCAGCTTTGGGGCCAACGTCCTGACTTTC. It codes for CASSISFGANVLTF.

Regarding this clonotype: The missing conserved phenylalanine or tryptophan at the end of this CDR3 makes a read error likely. The limits of the CDR3 on the DNA are not certain, so only TCRdb's listed CDR3 is given. V usage is TRBV6-5 and J usage is TRBJ1-6; the D call TRBD1 from the table was never checked on the DNA. The CDR3 is 14 residues long, counting both termini. Germline values: CDR1 MNHEY, CDR2 SVGAGI. This CDR3 reads CASRLQGANSPLHV.

A single count supports this clonotype. The DNA of the CDR3 is TGCAGTGCTAAAGGAAATGCCAGGGAGCTGTTTTTT. Translating it yields CSAKGNARELFF. The chain employs TRBV20-1 and TRBJ2-2; D gene uncertain. Germline V lookup: CDR1 DFQATT, CDR2 SNEGSKA (reference sequence). This CDR3 is 12 amino acids long. V was pared by 4 bases and J by 9 bases, with 12 bases between.

V usage is TRBV11-2 and J usage is TRBJ2-1, with 7 nucleotides matching TRBD2. V was pared by 10 bases and J by 0 bases, with 15 bases of the junction left unmatched. Germline V gene lookup returns CDR1 SGHAT and CDR2 FQNNGV. The CDR3 runs 17 residues. The CDR3 nucleotides read TGTGCCAACATCCCAGAGGGCGGGAGAAGCTCCTACAATGAGCAGTTCTTC. Translated, it gives CANIPEGGRSSYNEQFF.

On this clonotype itself: The conserved phenylalanine or tryptophan is not found at the CDR3 terminus, so this likely reflects a read error. The DNA is omitted, as the CDR3 cannot be located on it reliably, and the CDR3 follows TCRdb's listing. This chain uses TRBV4-2 with TRBJ2-1; TRBD2 is taken as the D call from the table, unchecked against the DNA. The CDR3 is made up of 14 amino acids, end residues included. CDR1 and CDR2 from the germline V gene are LGHNA and YNFKEQ. The CDR3 sequence is CASSQVGELAGGFS.

This clonotype was counted between two and nine times. The chain combines TRBV7-6 with TRBJ2-7; D perhaps matches TRBD2 (5 bases). This CDR3 is 14 amino acids long. V lost 1 base, J lost 6 bases, and 13 bases lay in between. The germline V gene has CDR1 SGHVS and CDR2 FNYEAQ. CDR3 sequence (DNA): TGTGCCAGCAGCTTAGAGGTCGCCGCGGGCGAGCAGTACTTC. Its translation is CASSLEVAAGEQYF.

This clonotype was counted between two and nine times. One base away lies a much larger clone, so this may be a sequencing read error. V usage is TRBV28 and J usage is TRBJ2-1, with D maybe TRBD1 (5 bases). The CDR3 is 14 residues long. The V end was cut by 10 bases, the J end by 6 bases, with 19 bases between. Per the germline V gene, CDR1 is MDHEN and CDR2 is SYDVKM. CDR3 nucleotides: TGTGCCACCCAACAGGTGAACCTTCTCAATGAGCAGTTCTTC. Its translation is CATQQVNLLNEQFF. The variable domain in full, completed from reference TRBV28 and TRBJ2-1, reads DVKVTQSSRYLVKRTGEKVFLECVQDMDHENMFWYRQDPGLGLRLIYFSYDVKMKEKGDIPEGYSVSREKKERFSLILESASTNQTSMYLCATQQVNLLNEQFFGPGTRLTVL.

Notes on this clonotype: One junction end disagrees with the germline gene, perhaps due to a read error. V usage is TRBV11-2 and J usage is TRBJ2-7, with D hard to call. Looked up from germline, CDR1 is SGHAT and CDR2 is FQNNGV. The CDR3 has 15 residues. The CDR3 DNA reads as TGTGCCAGGAGCTCTTGGGCTATCGGTTCCTACGAGCAGTACTTC. Protein sequence: CARSSWAIGSYEQYF.

This clonotype was recorded a few times. Mismatch with germline at one junction end may stem from a read error. This chain joins TRBV6-1 and TRBJ2-7, with D tentatively TRBD1 or TRBD2 (5 bases each). CDR1 is MNHNS, CDR2 SASEGT, per germline. This CDR3 is built from 15 residues. The CDR3 nucleotides read TGTGCCAGTAGTGCCCGGGACCCCATCCACTACGAGCACTACTTC. It encodes CASSARDPIHYEHYF.

This clonotype was counted many times. One end of the junction does not line up with germline, which may come from a read error. This sequence joins TRBV6-2 or TRBV6-3 and TRBJ2-1; D gene unclear. The CDR3 runs 15 residues. Germline loops: CDR1 MNHEY, CDR2 SVGEGT. The CDR3 DNA follows: TGTGCCGGCAGTCAGAGCCCCGACCCATACAATGAGCAGTTCTTC. Residues: CAGSQSPDPYNEQFF.

The count of this clonotype is one. The genes are TRBV11-2 and TRBJ2-2; the D gene is possibly TRBD2 (5 bases). Germline V gives CDR1 SGHAT, CDR2 FQNNGV. The CDR3 is 16 residues long. V gave up 5 bases and J gave up 15 bases, with 28 bases separating them. The CDR3 DNA is TGTGCCAGCAGCCTCTTTCTCCGACCATACACCGGGAAGTTGTTTTTT. Protein: CASSLFLRPYTGKLFF.

The count of this clonotype is one. The conserved final phenylalanine or tryptophan is absent from the CDR3, which likely points to a read error. V is TRBV20-1 and J is TRBJ2-5, with TRBD2 matching 8 bases. Losses at the gene ends were 4 bases for V and 4 bases for J; bases not matched to a gene: 2. This CDR3 is built from 12 residues. The germline V gene encodes CDR1 DFQATT and CDR2 SNEGSKA (reference sequence). The CDR3 here is CSAMTSAETQYL. The CDR3 nucleotides read TGCAGTGCTATGACTAGCGCAGAGACCCAGTACTTA.

Comments on this clonotype: This CDR3 fails to terminate in the conserved phenylalanine or tryptophan, so it likely reflects a read error. The V and J genes are TRBV20-1 and TRBJ2-7; no clear D gene. CDR1 is DFQATT and CDR2 is SNEGSKA in the germline V gene (reference sequence). With 0 bases removed from V and 3 bases from J, the gap between germline ends came to 12 bases. This CDR3 comprises 14 residues. Here the CDR3 DNA reads TGCAGTGCTAGAGATGTCGGTAGCTTCTACGAGCAGTACTAC. Encoded protein: CSARDVGSFYEQYY.

Details on this clonotype: A junction end diverges from the germline sequence, so it may reflect a read error. This chain connects TRBV12-3 or TRBV12-4 to TRBJ2-6; tentatively, D is TRBD2 (6 bases). The CDR3 length is 15 residues. The CDR3 coding sequence is TGTGCCAGCAGGGGGGGAACCTCTGGGGCCAACCTCCTGACTTTC. Residues: CASRGGTSGANLLTF.

The V gene is TRBV28, the J gene TRBJ2-4; D ambiguous. This CDR3 comprises 15 residues. The V end lost 6 bases, the J end lost 0 bases, and 12 bases lay between the germline ends. The germline V gene encodes CDR1 MDHEN and CDR2 SYDVKM. Here the CDR3 DNA reads TGTGCCAGCAGATTTGAATCCATAGCCAAAAACATTCAGTACTTC. Its protein is CASRFESIAKNIQYF.

The CDR3 DNA is TGTGCCAGCAGTACCGGGACAGGGGTTAGCGACTACACCTTC. Its protein is CASSTGTGVSDYTF. The chain uses TRBV6-2 or TRBV6-3 and TRBJ1-2, with TRBD1 matching over 10 bases. The V gene's germline CDR1 is MNHEY and CDR2 SVGEGT. This CDR3 spans 14 amino acids. Trimming cost V 5 bases and J 10 bases; bases outside gene matches: 10.

The J gene is TRBJ1-6, the V gene TRBV12-3 or TRBV12-4; D ambiguous. The V gene lost 9 bases and the J gene lost 7 bases, with 16 bases spanning the gap. The CDR3 totals 14 residues. Here the CDR3 DNA reads TGTGCCAGGAGTACAACCGATGCAAATTCACCCCTCCACTTT. Translated: CARSTTDANSPLHF.

The chain has TRBV7-2 and TRBJ2-7; D perhaps matches TRBD1 (6 bases). The CDR3 runs to 13 residues. Deletions cut 5 bases from V and 6 bases from J, with 14 bases between. Per germline, CDR1 SGHTA and CDR2 FQGNSA. In DNA, the CDR3 is TGTGCCAGCAGCCCCCGGACAGACTGCGAGCAGTACTTC. This codes for CASSPRTDCEQYF.